The following is a TCR beta chain sequence with its context. In the source study's methods: Estimates of nucleated cell counts were drawn from the amplification of reference gene primers. Clones were read by immunoSEQ multiplex PCR, and TCRdb kept only the in-frame ones, dropping some. V and J calls and clone size are copied from that table; D and trimming were computed from the DNA. The table lists under 250,000 clones, almost 85% of them singletons. The sample comes from a study of blood T cell repertoires in COVID-19. At the level of the study: Both acute and convalescent COVID-19 samples were obtained from the United States, Italy and Spain. PBMCs, B-cell-depleted T cells, or T cells were the source of the cDNA or gDNA that made up the material.

This CDR3 has 16 residues. CDR1 is LNHNV, CDR2 YYDKDF, per germline (reference sequence). Germline trimming cut 3 bases from V and 7 bases from J; bases unmatched to any gene: 10. The origin of this receptor is a woman aged 45-65 years with active or convalescent COVID-19. Specimen: peripheral blood. The rearrangement uses TRBV15 and TRBJ2-2; 8 bases are a match to TRBD1. CDR3 coding DNA: TGTGCCACCAGCAGGGCAGGGGGCTTTAGAAACGGGGAGCTGTTTTTT. It encodes CATSRAGGFRNGELFF. The full variable domain, rest sourced from reference TRBV15 and TRBJ2-2, is DAMVIQNPRYQVTQFGKPVTLSCSQTLNHNVMYWYQQKSSQAPKLLFHYYDKDFNNEADTPDNFQSRRPNTSFCFLDIRSPGLGDTAMYLCATSRAGGFRNGELFFGEGSRLTVL.